This TCR beta chain stems from a study of blood T cell repertoires in COVID-19. In the source study's methods: How many nucleated cells were present was estimated from reference gene primer amplification. Clones were sequenced by immunoSEQ multiplex PCR, and TCRdb holds only the in-frame ones, with some missing. V and J calls plus clone size are reproduced from that table; the DNA served to infer D and trimming. The repertoire consists of 120,000 to 150,000 clones, with roughly 80% occurring once and the leading ten covering under 2%. The germline CDR1 and CDR2 sequences are SGHVS and FNYEAQ. The CDR3 contains 14 residues. Trimming left V 5 bases short and J 6 bases short, with 11 bases between.

This clonotype was obtained from a woman between 18 and 30 years old who had been exposed to COVID-19. The sequenced sample consisted of PBMCs or T cells enriched from blood (not recorded which). The V and J genes are TRBV7-6 and TRBJ1-6; D gene uncertain. The CDR3, as DNA: TGTGCCAGCAGCGGTGAGGGATCTAATTCACCCCTCCACTTT. Amino acids: CASSGEGSNSPLHF. Based on the CDR3 plus reference TRBV7-6 and TRBJ1-6, the full variable domain is GAGVSQSPRYKVTKRGQDVALRCDPISGHVSLYWYRQALGQGPEFLTYFNYEAQQDKSGLPNDRFSAERPEGSISTLTIQRTEQRDSAMYRCASSGEGSNSPLHFGNGTRLTVT.